This T cell receptor (beta chain) appears in the sequencing data of a study of identical twins. Broader study findings: Twin pairs had excess sharing that was weaker in beta out-of-frame sequences.

As concerns this clonotype: The antigen remains unidentified.

Germline V gene data show CDR1 as DFQATT and CDR2 as SNEGSKA (reference sequence). There are 14 residues in the CDR3. V was cut by 0 bases and J by 6 bases, with 15 bases left in between. Unique molecular identifiers were present on the cDNA, which also gained a universal primer site by template switching. TCRdb ran MiXCR on the 5' RACE reads and lists one entry per CDR3 protein. The sample gives approximately 700,000 distinct CDR3 sequences, approximately 6% of which show up once; around 1.7% is in the top ten. The rearrangement links TRBV20-1 to TRBJ2-7; D remains unclear. This TCR was recovered from a man aged 18 to 35 in good health. Specimen: naive T cells sorted from blood. The CDR3 DNA reads TGCAGTGCTAGAGAGAAAGCCCCACCGGCCGAGCAGTACTTC. It codes for CSAREKAPPAEQYF.